This TCR beta chain was sequenced during a study of identical twins (dated by TCRdb to the mid-2010s). In the study overall: The study deep-sequenced TCR alpha and beta repertoires from monozygotic twins, unrelated adults of various ages and cord blood to test whether fetal clonotypes persist. To rule out contamination, the twin experiments were replicated at different times with different library preparation protocols. The research as a whole found: Invariant T cells such as MAIT and iNKT could partly confound zero-insertion analyses, although diverse VJ usage argued against such confounding for most clonotypes. Recombination models systematically underestimated out-of-frame TCR alpha sharing in monozygotic twins but agreed with sharing between unrelated individuals. Out-of-frame TCR alpha sequences shared between twins showed an excess of low generation-probability sequences compared with coincidental sharing between unrelated individuals. Conclusions relied on cross-sectional statistical analysis, since the same donors could not be followed over many years. Abundant cord blood beta clonotypes carried fewer insertions; young adult naive repertoires showed a weaker similar trend, while memory repertoires showed none. A weaker excess of twin sharing was found in beta out-of-frame sequences because the signal-to-noise ratio was lowered by fewer shared sequences.

Every donor was a healthy Caucasian. The twin cohort consisted of three pairs of female monozygotic twins, all aged roughly 18 to 30 years. Miltenyi CD45RO+ enrichment and human naive T-cell isolation kits were used to isolate memory (CD45RO+) and naive T cells from PBMC. This clonotype was counted at least ten times. Its antigen has not been determined. The sample holds no much larger clone one base away, and base qualities are not on file. Ends trimmed: V by 5 bases, J by 3 bases; bases unmatched to a gene: 6. Taken from cysteine to phenylalanine, the CDR3 has 15 residues. Solely the CDR3 DNA is kept, with 45 bases framed from the first base. The library came from 5' RACE. Instrument used: Illumina HiSeq 2000. Template switching introduced a universal primer binding site; the final cDNA contained a unique molecular identifier, enabling accurate counting of TCR cDNA molecules. First-strand cDNA for TCR alpha and beta chains was synthesized from specific primers in the conserved constant-segment region. To control for contamination, each cDNA library was double barcoded with a SMART-Mk sample barcode plus Illumina barcodes. TruSeq adapter sequences along with Illumina sample barcodes were introduced in two successive PCR steps. The TCR alpha and beta cDNA libraries were sequenced on the Illumina HiSeq platform using custom primers. In the original analysis: Raw reads were processed with MiGEC to extract unique molecular identifiers, and MiXCR was used to determine CDR3 positions. For each individual, recombination models were inferred using an EM algorithm with the repgenHMM and IGoR tools. Shared clonotypes were analyzed with the tcR package in R, and sharing was normalized by the product of cloneset sizes. To study raw recombination without the effects of thymic and clonal selection, out-of-frame nonproductive sequences were analyzed. TCRdb reprocessing: public reads trimmed at Q25 with fastp, clones called with MiXCR, in-frame beta chains kept. Every distinct CDR3 protein forms one entry, paired with its most common genes and DNA. These V and J calls are TCRdb output, not the study's own analysis. The sample table records fewer than 250,000 distinct CDR3 sequences; around 6.9% of these occur just once. The leading ten clones occupy 1.9% of the sample.

A further study also used this sample, focusing on yellow fever vaccine responses in identical twins. That second report states: The T cell response to vaccination in identical twins was reported by the authors to appear partly convergent and partly personalized. Focusing on identical twins, the study followed the T cell clones that responded to the vaccine, and did so with precision.

The sample comprised memory (CD45RO+) T cells sorted from blood. The cell subset or site tag for this specimen amounts to: CD45RO+ enriched T cells. The clonotype was recovered from a woman aged 18-29 years in good health. The V gene is TRBV12-3 or TRBV12-4 and the J gene is TRBJ2-1; a stretch of 8 junction bases matches TRBD1. The CDR3 has the sequence CASSPDRGIYNEQFF. In nucleotide form, the sequence is TGTGCCAGCAGTCCCGACAGGGGCATCTACAATGAGCAGTTCTTC.